The rows below give T cell receptor beta chains drawn from one sample of a study of post-analysis software for immune sequencing data. MiXCR, applied by TCRdb to the PCR reads, yields one record per CDR3 protein. Of about 770,000 distinct CDR3 sequences in the sample, about 43% are singletons; the top ten hold roughly 4.5%. The sample was blood. These receptors originate from a girl aged 10-17 years with multiple sclerosis. CDR3s include the opening cysteine and the closing phenylalanine or tryptophan. D genes are given only for firm matches. Only part of the rows carry a size: once, few, many, or a class if the clone is expanded.

D,J,size,V,CDR3,DNA
-,TRBJ2-7,many,TRBV29-1,CSVTVSYEQYF,TGCAGCGTTACGGTTTCCTACGAGCAGTACTTC
-,TRBJ1-5,few,TRBV6-6,CASNPRGMPQHF,TGTGCCAGCAACCCACGGGGGATGCCCCAGCATTTT
-,TRBJ2-3,few,TRBV12-3/TRBV12-4,CASSPRGQQTDTQYF,TGTGCCAGCAGTCCCCGCGGACAGCAAACAGATACGCAGTATTTT
TRBD2,TRBJ2-1,-,TRBV5-4,CASSTGTIGLEQFF,TGTGCCAGCAGCACCGGGACTATTGGGCTTGAGCAGTTCTTC
-,TRBJ2-7,-,TRBV6-6,CASSYNGASEQYF,TGTGCCAGCAGTTACAATGGGGCGAGCGAGCAGTACTTC
TRBD2,TRBJ2-7,-,TRBV12-3/TRBV12-4,CASRSGTSVSYEQYF,TGTGCCAGCAGGTCCGGGACTAGCGTCTCCTACGAGCAGTACTTC
-,TRBJ2-1,-,TRBV5-6,CASSRGIFNNEQFF,TGTGCCAGCAGCCGGGGTATTTTTAACAATGAGCAGTTCTTC
TRBD2,TRBJ2-7,few,TRBV30,CAWSGPGGVNEQYF,TGTGCCTGGAGTGGTCCGGGGGGGGTAAACGAGCAGTACTTC
TRBD2,TRBJ2-3,-,TRBV10-3,CAIGGPIGTSGGDTQYF,TGTGCCATCGGAGGACCGATAGGGACTAGCGGGGGAGATACGCAGTATTTT
TRBD1,TRBJ1-2,-,TRBV27,CASSVTRGPNYGYTF,TGTGCCAGCAGCGTCACGAGGGGGCCTAACTATGGCTACACCTTC
-,TRBJ2-5,few,TRBV4-2,CASSQVVGSRYQETQYF,TGTGCCAGCAGCCAAGTTGTTGGCAGCCGGTACCAAGAGACCCAGTACTTC
-,TRBJ1-4,-,TRBV5-1,CASSLDRGLREKLFF,TGCGCCAGCAGCTTGGATAGGGGTCTGAGAGAAAAACTGTTTTTT
-,TRBJ2-7,few,TRBV6-5,CASSYETGFPYEQYF,TGTGCCAGCAGTTACGAGACAGGCTTCCCCTACGAGCAGTACTTC
-,TRBJ1-2,-,TRBV6-2/TRBV6-3,CASHQTRSGYGYTF,TGTGCCAGCCATCAGACCCGATCCGGCTATGGCTACACCTTC
-,TRBJ2-5,-,TRBV3-1,CASSQETGRVGGETQYF,TGTGCCAGCAGCCAAGAGACCGGCAGGGTAGGCGGTGAGACCCAGTACTTC
-,TRBJ2-7,-,TRBV6-1,CASTTLGDYEQYF,TGTGCCAGCACCACTCTCGGGGACTACGAGCAGTACTTC
TRBD1,TRBJ1-5,-,TRBV27,CASSPGTGVNQPQHF,TGTGCCAGCAGTCCGGGGACAGGGGTGAATCAGCCCCAGCATTTT
-,TRBJ2-1,few,TRBV10-3,CAISRDSYEQFF,TGTGCCATCAGTCGGGACTCCTATGAGCAGTTCTTC
TRBD2,TRBJ2-7,-,TRBV29-1,CSAETSGSYEQYF,TGCAGCGCGGAAACTAGCGGCTCCTACGAGCAGTACTTC
TRBD1,TRBJ1-4,once,TRBV6-2/TRBV6-3,CASSYVEGQLDEKLFF,TGTGCCAGCAGTTACGTCGAGGGACAGCTTGATGAAAAACTGTTTTTT
-,TRBJ1-2,-,TRBV27,CASSPGGDKGYTF,TGTGCCAGCAGTCCTGGAGGGGATAAAGGCTACACCTTC
TRBD1,TRBJ1-1,few,TRBV6-5,CASHHRGTEAFF,TGTGCCAGCCACCACAGGGGAACTGAAGCTTTCTTT
-,TRBJ1-2,few,TRBV29-1,CSVEEYRGLAYGYTF,TGCAGCGTTGAAGAGTATCGGGGGCTGGCATATGGCTACACCTTC
TRBD2,TRBJ2-1,-,TRBV13,CASSTGLAGVSSYNEQFF,TGTGCCAGCAGCACCGGACTAGCGGGAGTGAGCTCCTACAATGAGCAGTTCTTC
-,TRBJ1-4,-,TRBV5-6,CASSFQKAANEKLFF,TGTGCCAGCAGCTTCCAAAAGGCAGCTAATGAAAAACTGTTTTTT
-,TRBJ1-5,-,TRBV28,CASSLPGVAQPQHF,TGTGCCAGCAGTTTACCGGGGGTAGCTCAGCCCCAGCATTTT
-,TRBJ2-7,-,TRBV5-1,CASSLPTGNSYEQYF,TGCGCCAGCAGCCTCCCGACAGGTAATTCCTACGAGCAGTACTTC
TRBD1,TRBJ1-2,-,TRBV25-1,CASSEGDREYGYTF,TGTGCCAGCAGTGAAGGTGACAGGGAGTATGGCTACACCTTC
-,TRBJ2-3,-,TRBV20-1,CSADPGFTDTQYF,TGCAGTGCTGACCCAGGTTTTACAGATACGCAGTATTTT
TRBD2,TRBJ2-1,-,TRBV20-1,CSATSGTSGDNEQFF,TGCAGTGCAACCTCCGGGACTAGCGGGGACAATGAGCAGTTCTTC
TRBD2,TRBJ2-3,once,TRBV7-3,CASSSPGLAGGSTSTDTQYF,TGTGCCAGCAGCTCCCCTGGACTAGCGGGGGGCTCCACTAGCACAGATACGCAGTATTTT
TRBD2,TRBJ2-7,-,TRBV4-2,CASSPSGTSDTYEQYF,TGTGCCAGCAGCCCGTCCGGGACTAGCGACACCTACGAGCAGTACTTC
-,TRBJ1-2,-,TRBV29-1,CSTTGSGYGYTF,TGCAGTACTACAGGGTCGGGCTATGGCTACACCTTC
TRBD2,TRBJ2-5,-,TRBV14,CASSPGPNYRGGSVEETQYF,TGTGCCAGCAGCCCCGGACCAAACTATCGGGGGGGGAGTGTAGAAGAGACCCAGTACTTC
TRBD1,TRBJ2-7,-,TRBV12-3/TRBV12-4,CASRGQGGSYEQYF,TGTGCCAGCCGGGGACAGGGTGGGTCCTACGAGCAGTACTTC
TRBD2,TRBJ2-1,-,TRBV20-1,CSAYLAGYFNEQFF,TGCAGTGCTTACCTAGCGGGATATTTCAATGAGCAGTTCTTC
-,TRBJ2-5,few,TRBV7-6,CASRKGLRAEETQYF,TGTGCCAGCAGGAAAGGACTACGAGCGGAAGAGACCCAGTACTTC
TRBD1,TRBJ2-5,-,TRBV10-3,CAIRKQGAGETQYF,TGTGCCATCAGGAAACAGGGGGCTGGAGAGACCCAGTACTTC
TRBD1,TRBJ1-2,few,TRBV10-3,CAISEAGQGALPNYGYTF,TGTGCCATCAGTGAGGCAGGACAGGGGGCCTTACCGAACTATGGCTACACCTTC
-,TRBJ1-2,-,TRBV6-6,CASSYSSSSNYGYTF,TGTGCCAGCAGTTACTCGTCGAGCAGTAACTATGGCTACACCTTC
-,TRBJ1-1,few,TRBV30,CAWSARLNTEAFF,TGTGCCTGGAGCGCCAGATTGAACACTGAAGCTTTCTTT
-,TRBJ2-2,few,TRBV2,CASSRDDGKANTGELFF,TGTGCCAGCAGCCGCGACGACGGGAAGGCGAACACCGGGGAGCTGTTTTTT
TRBD1,TRBJ2-3,few,TRBV12-3/TRBV12-4,CASRALLGQSTDTQYF,TGTGCCAGCAGGGCCCTTTTGGGACAGAGCACAGATACGCAGTATTTT
-,TRBJ2-1,-,TRBV4-3,CASSQGPGTAGYNEQFF,TGCGCCAGCAGCCAAGGGCCGGGGACCGCGGGTTACAATGAGCAGTTCTTC
-,TRBJ2-5,few,TRBV20-1,CSAPRDGAHQETQYF,TGCAGTGCGCCACGAGACGGGGCCCACCAAGAGACCCAGTACTTC
TRBD2,TRBJ2-1,few,TRBV29-1,CSVAGTTLDNEQFF,TGCAGCGTTGCCGGGACTACCTTGGACAATGAGCAGTTCTTC
TRBD1,TRBJ1-1,-,TRBV29-1,CSVEIDRATEAFF,TGCAGCGTTGAAATTGACAGGGCCACTGAAGCTTTCTTT
-,TRBJ2-7,-,TRBV7-2,CASSSTPGSPFKQYF,TGTGCCAGCAGCTCCACTCCGGGATCCCCTTTTAAGCAGTACTTC
-,TRBJ2-7,-,TRBV12-3/TRBV12-4,CASSFDLTASEQYF,TGTGCCAGCAGTTTCGACCTCACCGCGAGCGAGCAGTACTTC
TRBD2,TRBJ2-5,-,TRBV7-8,CASSPGTSEETQYF,TGTGCCAGCAGCCCCGGGACTAGCGAGGAGACCCAGTACTTC
-,TRBJ2-3,-,TRBV10-3,CAISVGLLSTDTQYF,TGTGCCATCAGTGTTGGCTTGCTTAGCACAGATACGCAGTATTTT
-,TRBJ1-2,-,TRBV20-1,CSARAVANYGYTF,TGCAGTGCTAGAGCGGTCGCTAACTATGGCTACACCTTC
-,TRBJ2-3,-,TRBV7-9,CASRRLVGDTQYF,TGTGCCAGCAGGCGACTAGTCGGAGATACGCAGTATTTT